These T cell receptor beta chains were read from a single sample in a study of blood T cell repertoires in COVID-19. Profiled with immunoSEQ multiplex PCR; TCRdb holds only in-frame clones, not every one. The sample includes under 300,000 clones, approximately 83% of them seen just once. Material: peripheral blood. Source of these receptors: a man aged 25 to 40 who had recovered from COVID-19. CDR3s include the opening cysteine and the closing phenylalanine or tryptophan. The D gene is left open where the match is weak. Not every row has a clone size; where given, it reads once, few, many or a size class.

size	D	V	length	J	CDR3	DNA
NA	NA	TRBV3-1/TRBV3-2	16	TRBJ1-3	CASSQANSGVGNTIYF	TGTGCCAGCAGCCAAGCTAATTCGGGGGTTGGAAACACCATATATTTT
NA	NA	TRBV28	14	TRBJ1-2	CASSRDNNNYGYTF	TGTGCCAGCAGCCGCGACAACAACAACTATGGCTACACCTTC
NA	NA	TRBV6-6	13	TRBJ2-3	CAHARGVADTQYF	TGTGCCCACGCCAGAGGAGTCGCAGATACGCAGTATTTT
NA	NA	TRBV19	15	TRBJ1-6	CASSKPQDATSLLHF	TGTGCCAGTAGTAAACCACAGGATGCAACCTCACTCCTCCACTTT
NA	NA	TRBV5-4	14	TRBJ2-1	CASSGSGAYNEQFF	TGTGCCAGCAGCGGATCGGGGGCCTACAATGAGCAGTTCTTC
once	NA	TRBV12-2	15	TRBJ1-3	CASRRKCGAGNTIYF	TGTGCAAGTCGCCGGAAGTGCGGGGCGGGAAACACCATATATTTT
once	TRBD1	TRBV6-6	16	TRBJ1-3	CASRQPGQDSGNTIYF	TGTGCCAGCAGACAACCGGGACAGGACTCTGGAAACACCATATATTTT
NA	NA	TRBV28	14	TRBJ1-2	CASRRGGGNYGYTF	TGTGCCAGCCGGCGCGGGGGCGGGAACTATGGCTACACCTTC
NA	TRBD2	TRBV5-1	16	TRBJ2-7	CASSPGLAGSSYEQYF	TGCGCCAGCAGCCCCGGACTAGCGGGGAGCTCCTACGAGCAGTACTTC
NA	TRBD2	TRBV5-1	12	TRBJ2-1	CATGTSTNEQFF	TGCGCCACCGGGACTAGCACCAATGAGCAGTTCTTC
NA	TRBD1	TRBV6-5	12	TRBJ1-2	CASGDRDYGYTF	TGTGCCTCGGGGGACAGAGACTATGGCTACACCTTC
NA	NA	TRBV18	14	TRBJ1-1	CASSPSSGGTEAFF	TGTGCCAGCTCACCGTCCTCTGGGGGGACTGAAGCTTTCTTT
NA	TRBD1	TRBV7-6	14	TRBJ1-6	CASSRTGPNSPLHF	TGTGCCAGCAGCCGGACAGGGCCCAATTCACCCCTCCACTTT
NA	TRBD1	TRBV7-9	16	TRBJ2-5	CASSPRRDSNQETQYF	TGTGCCAGCAGCCCACGCCGGGACAGCAACCAAGAGACCCAGTACTTC
NA	NA	TRBV12-3/TRBV12-4	13	TRBJ1-3	CASSRGSGNTIYF	TGTGCCAGTTCCAGGGGCTCTGGAAACACCATATATTTT
NA	NA	TRBV3-1/TRBV3-2	17	TRBJ2-5	CASSQGRSLRGQETQYF	TGTGCCAGCAGCCAAGGAAGGAGCTTGAGGGGGCAAGAGACCCAGTACTTC
NA	TRBD1	TRBV7-3	16	TRBJ2-1	CASSRSTGGSYNEQFF	TGTGCCAGCAGCAGAAGCACAGGGGGCTCCTACAATGAGCAGTTCTTC
many	NA	TRBV6-1	15	TRBJ1-1	CASSESPTGGSEAFF	TGTGCCAGCAGTGAAAGCCCAACGGGAGGGTCTGAAGCTTTCTTT
NA	TRBD2	TRBV6-5	15	TRBJ2-3	CATSLAGGPPDTQYF	TGTGCCACTTCACTAGCGGGGGGGCCCCCAGATACGCAGTATTTT
NA	NA	TRBV6-5	11	TRBJ1-2	CASSPGYGYTF	TGTGCCAGCAGCCCGGGATATGGCTACACCTTC
NA	NA	TRBV18	14	TRBJ2-7	CASSPSLSDYEQYF	TGTGCCAGCTCACCCTCTCTTAGCGACTACGAGCAGTACTTC
NA	NA	TRBV9	14	TRBJ2-3	CASSVGTVTDTQYF	TGTGCCAGCAGCGTAGGGACTGTCACAGATACGCAGTATTTT
NA	TRBD2	TRBV9	16	TRBJ2-5	CASSVLGLAPQETQYF	TGTGCCAGCAGCGTCCTGGGACTAGCGCCCCAAGAGACCCAGTACTTC
NA	NA	TRBV27	13	TRBJ1-6	CASSGRQRSPLHF	TGTGCCAGCAGTGGAAGACAGCGTTCACCCCTCCACTTT
NA	NA	TRBV13	15	TRBJ1-1	CASRGRGGWGREAFF	TGTGCCAGCAGAGGCCGGGGAGGGTGGGGGCGAGAAGCTTTCTTT
NA	TRBD1	TRBV27	15	TRBJ2-3	CASSWDRALTDTQYF	TGTGCCAGCAGTTGGGACAGGGCCCTCACAGATACGCAGTATTTT
NA	NA	TRBV18	12	TRBJ2-2	CASSSRTGELFF	TGTGCCAGCTCATCTCGTACCGGGGAGCTGTTTTTT